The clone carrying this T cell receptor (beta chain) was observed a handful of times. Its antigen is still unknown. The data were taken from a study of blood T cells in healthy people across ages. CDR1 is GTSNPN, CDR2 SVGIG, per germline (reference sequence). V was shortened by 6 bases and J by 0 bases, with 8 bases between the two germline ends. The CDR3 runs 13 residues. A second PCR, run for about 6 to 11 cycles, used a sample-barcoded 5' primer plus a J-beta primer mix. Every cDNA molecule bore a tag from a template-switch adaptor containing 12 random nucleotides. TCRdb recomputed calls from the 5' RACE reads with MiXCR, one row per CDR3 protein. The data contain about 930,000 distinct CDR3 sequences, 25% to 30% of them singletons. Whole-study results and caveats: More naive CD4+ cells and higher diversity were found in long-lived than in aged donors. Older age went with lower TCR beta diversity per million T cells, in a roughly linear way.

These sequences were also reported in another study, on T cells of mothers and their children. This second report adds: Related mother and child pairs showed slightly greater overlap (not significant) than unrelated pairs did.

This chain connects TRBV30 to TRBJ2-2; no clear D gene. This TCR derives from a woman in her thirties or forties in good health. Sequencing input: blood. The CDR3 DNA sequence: TGTGCCTGTGGGTCACCGAACACCGGGGAGCTGTTTTTT. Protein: CACGSPNTGELFF.